This T cell receptor (beta chain) was captured by sequencing in a study of blood T cell repertoires in COVID-19. Study in general: PBMCs, B-cell-depleted T cells, or T cells provided the cDNA or gDNA that made up the material.

Per germline, CDR1 LGHNT and CDR2 FRNRAP. The CDR3 totals 16 residues. V lost 4 bases to trimming and J lost 3 bases, with 16 bases between them. This clone was seen at least ten times. Measured with immunoSEQ multiplex PCR; TCRdb has only the in-frame clones, and not every one. The sample yields roughly 50,000 clones, 65% to 80% seen once. The clonotype comes from a human donor with active or convalescent COVID-19. The donor label of this sample is uncertain. V gene TRBV12-5 combines with J gene TRBJ1-5, with D possibly matching TRBD1 (6 bases). The sequencing sample was made of peripheral blood. The CDR3 coding sequence is TGTGCTAGTGGTTCACTACAGGGTTTAAACAATCAGCCCCAGCATTTT. This sequence encodes CASGSLQGLNNQPQHF. Filled out from reference TRBV12-5 and TRBJ1-5, the complete variable domain reads DARVTQTPRHKVTEMGQEVTMRCQPILGHNTVFWYRQTMMQGLELLAYFRNRAPLDDSGMPKDRFSAEMPDATLATLKIQPSEPRDSAVYFCASGSLQGLNNQPQHFGDGTRLSIL.